One sample yielded the 23 T cell receptor beta chains listed below, sequenced in a study of CD8+CD57+ T cells in acquired aplastic anemia. TCR beta VDJ and CDR3 profiling used genomic DNA as template. TCRdb recomputed calls from the reads with MiXCR, one row per CDR3 protein. The sample carries roughly 130,000 distinct CDR3 sequences, 40% to 60% recorded once. Sequencing was performed on sorted CD4+, CD8+, or CD8+CD57+ T cells (not recorded which) from PBMCs. Receptors were obtained from a human donor in good health, serving as a control.

This clonotype was seen many times. V usage is TRBV7-2 and J usage is TRBJ2-1, with D possibly TRBD1 on 6 matching bases. The CDR3 has 14 amino acids. V lost 6 bases to trimming and J lost 8 bases, with 17 bases between them. Germline values: CDR1 SGHTA, CDR2 FQGNSA. The CDR3 sequence is CASRRGRGLDEQFF. CDR3 sequence (DNA): TGTGCCAGCAGACGGGGCAGGGGCCTAGATGAGCAGTTCTTC.

At least ten counts were recorded for this clonotype. This chain connects TRBV6-2 or TRBV6-3 to TRBJ1-5, with unresolved D. The length of the CDR3 is 14 residues. The V end was cut by 2 bases, the J end by 2 bases, with 7 bases between. Looked up from germline, CDR1 is MNHEY and CDR2 is SVGEGT. CDR3 nucleotide sequence: TGTGCCAGCAGTTACGGAATGCGCAATCAGCCCCAGCATTTT. Protein product: CASSYGMRNQPQHF.

This chain joins TRBV5-1 and TRBJ1-1; a weak D match, TRBD1 (5 bases). This CDR3 spans 14 amino acids. Trimming shortened V by 4 bases and J by 7 bases, and 17 bases separated the two germline ends. Germline CDR1 reads SGHRS; CDR2 reads YFSETQ. The DNA for the CDR3 is TGCGCCAGCAGCCTGGGCGGGACGGACGGTGAAGCTTTCTTT. Protein: CASSLGGTDGEAFF.

The J gene is TRBJ2-7, the V gene TRBV6-1, with D perhaps matching TRBD1 (6 bases). Trimming took 5 bases from V and 3 from J, leaving 14 bases between them. The CDR3 loop spans 14 amino acids. Germline V gene sequence: CDR1 MNHNS, CDR2 SASEGT. The CDR3 reads CASSNTGQNYEQYF. As DNA, the CDR3 is TGTGCCAGCAGTAATACGGGACAAAACTACGAGCAGTACTTC.

The chain recombines TRBV7-6 with TRBJ2-1; TRBD1 matches at 9 bases. V shed 3 bases, J shed 6 bases, and the junction held 3 bases outside the gene matches. Germline CDR1 reads SGHVS; CDR2 reads FNYEAQ. The CDR3 consists of 14 residues. CDR3: CASSLGQGPNEQFF. The DNA of the CDR3 is TGTGCCAGCAGCTTGGGACAGGGCCCCAATGAGCAGTTCTTC.

CDR3 protein: CATSGTGRYGYTF. In DNA form, the CDR3 reads TGTGCCACCAGTGGAACAGGGAGGTATGGCTACACCTTC. V and J are TRBV24-1 and TRBJ1-2; possible D gene TRBD1, 6 bases. CDR3 size: 13 residues. V was trimmed by 5 bases and J by 5 bases, leaving 11 bases between them. Germline V gene sequence: CDR1 KGHDR, CDR2 SFDVKD.

The rearrangement joins TRBV18 to TRBJ1-1; D gene uncertain. This CDR3 spans 14 amino acids. CDR1 is KGHSH and CDR2 is LQKENI in the germline V gene. Trimming cost V 5 bases and J 0 bases, with 10 bases left between them. The CDR3 is CASSMQVMNTEAFF. The CDR3 DNA is TGTGCCAGCTCAATGCAGGTGATGAACACTGAAGCTTTCTTT.

This clonotype was found many times. V is TRBV12-3 or TRBV12-4 and J is TRBJ1-6, with D perhaps TRBD1 (6 bases). The CDR3 contains 15 residues. V gave up 8 bases and J gave up 9 bases, with 20 bases separating them. For the CDR3, the DNA is TGTGCCAGCTCCCTAGGGGGGCTGAATACTTCACCCCTCCACTTT. Its protein product is CASSLGGLNTSPLHF.

Within the sample, this clonotype is medium-sized. The chain employs TRBV20-1 and TRBJ1-5; 8 bases fit TRBD1. Germline V gives CDR1 DFQATT, CDR2 SNEGSKA (reference sequence). Trimming removed 1 base from V and 4 bases from J; junction bases left unmatched: 15. The CDR3 has 18 residues. The CDR3 nucleotides are TGCAGTGCTAGAGCAAATAGTAGGACAGGGTATGGTAATCAGCCCCAGCATTTT. Encoded protein: CSARANSRTGYGNQPQHF.

This clonotype was observed at least ten times. This sequence joins TRBV29-1 and TRBJ1-2; D remains ambiguous. This CDR3 has 15 amino acids. V was cut by 2 bases and J by 5 bases, with 18 bases left in between. Germline CDR1 is SQVTM and CDR2 is ANQGSEA. This chain's CDR3 is CSVERSDGEFYGYTF. CDR3 nucleotides: TGCAGCGTTGAAAGGTCCGACGGGGAGTTTTATGGCTACACCTTC.

In this sample, this clonotype is medium-sized. The rearrangement uses TRBV29-1 and TRBJ2-6; D is uncertain. CDR1 and CDR2 (germline): SQVTM, ANQGSEA. The CDR3 contains 15 residues. Deletions cut 4 bases from V and 2 bases from J, with 12 bases between. CDR3 DNA: TGCAGCGTTGTAGGTGGCTTAGCTGGGGCCAACGTCCTGACTTTC. Protein product: CSVVGGLAGANVLTF.

The chain carries TRBV19 and TRBJ1-1; tentative D call: TRBD1 (5 bases). Trimming pared 6 bases from V and 0 bases from J, leaving 20 bases between. The CDR3 has 17 amino acids. Germline-derived CDR1 and CDR2 are LNHDA and SQIVND (reference sequence). The CDR3 protein is CASSLSWGVYMNTEAFF. CDR3 sequence (DNA): TGTGCCAGTAGCCTGAGTTGGGGGGTTTACATGAACACTGAAGCTTTCTTT.

The V and J genes are TRBV24-1 and TRBJ2-7; TRBD1 matches at 9 bases. CDR1 and CDR2 (germline): KGHDR, SFDVKD. V lost 6 bases to trimming and J lost 4 bases; unmatched junction nucleotides: 3. The CDR3 extends over 13 amino acids. CDR3 region: CATSRTGEYEQYF. CDR3 in DNA: TGTGCCACCAGTAGGACAGGGGAATACGAGCAGTACTTC.

This rearrangement joins TRBV11-1 to TRBJ2-3; 9 nucleotides line up with TRBD2. After removal of 5 bases from V and 1 base from J, the junction contained 4 bases not matched to a gene. CDR1 is SGHAT and CDR2 is FQDESV in the germline V gene (reference sequence). The length of the CDR3 is 15 residues. CDR3 amino acids: CASSQAGGGTDTQYF. Written as DNA, the CDR3 is TGTGCCAGCAGCCAGGCGGGGGGGGGCACAGATACGCAGTATTTT. The variable domain in full, with the rest retrieved from reference TRBV11-1 and TRBJ2-3, is EAEVAQSPRYKITEKSQAVAFWCDPISGHATLYWYRQILGQGPELLVQFQDESVVDDSQLPKDRFSAERLKGVDSTLKIQPAELGDSAMYLCASSQAGGGTDTQYFGPGTRLTVL.

A remark on this clonotype: One base away lies a much larger clone, so this may be a sequencing read error. This rearrangement joins TRBV15 to TRBJ1-4; D call uncertain. CDR1 and CDR2 from the germline V gene are LNHNV and YYDKDF (reference sequence). This CDR3 comprises 13 residues. V was trimmed by 3 bases and J by 2 bases, leaving 4 bases between them. The CDR3 region has the DNA TGTGCCACCAGCAGGGTTACTAATGAAAAACTGTTTTTT. Its translation: CATSRVTNEKLFF.

This clonotype was recorded at least ten times. The chain links TRBV9 to TRBJ2-7; 9 bases agree with TRBD2. V was clipped by 0 bases and J by 5 bases; unmatched bases: 9. The CDR3 runs 16 residues. Germline CDR1 SGDLS, CDR2 YYNGEE. CDR3 nucleotides: TGTGCCAGCAGCGTAGGGTTGCGGGAGGGGAGGGACGAGCAGTACTTC. Amino acids: CASSVGLREGRDEQYF.

This clonotype appeared a few times. One end of the junction fails to match germline, which may point to a read error. The V and J genes are TRBV7-9 and TRBJ1-1; maybe TRBD1 (5 bases). Germline assignment: CDR1 SEHNR and CDR2 FQNEAQ (reference sequence). The CDR3 has 13 residues. As DNA, the CDR3 is TGTGCCAGCAGCTATCCAGGGAACTCTGAAGCTTTCTTT. This sequence encodes CASSYPGNSEAFF.

This clonotype was found many times. The chain couples TRBV6-5 to TRBJ1-1; D is undetermined. V lost 2 bases and J lost 3, with 10 bases in between. The CDR3 loop spans 14 amino acids. CDR1 MNHEY and CDR2 SVGAGI come from the germline V gene. The CDR3 here is CASSYATVHTEAFF. CDR3 bases: TGTGCCAGCAGTTACGCAACGGTACACACTGAAGCTTTCTTT.

The chain carries TRBV12-3 or TRBV12-4 and TRBJ1-2, with D possibly matching TRBD1 (6 bases). This CDR3 comprises 14 residues. The V end lost 6 bases, the J end lost 2 bases, and 13 bases lay between the germline ends. CDR3 nucleotide sequence: TGTGCCAGCAGCAAGACAGGTAGCAACTATGGCTACACCTTC. Its translation: CASSKTGSNYGYTF.

In this sample, this clonotype turned up many times. The chain couples TRBV20-1 to TRBJ1-6; D remains ambiguous. There are 17 residues in the CDR3. The V end lost 1 base, the J end lost 7 bases, and 20 bases lay between the germline ends. Per germline, CDR1 DFQATT and CDR2 SNEGSKA (reference sequence). Here the CDR3 DNA reads TGCAGTGCTAGAGGAGGTGAAGGAGGGATCCACAATTCACCCCTCCACTTT. Protein sequence: CSARGGEGGIHNSPLHF.

In regard to this clonotype: A much more abundant neighbour one base away suggests this may be a read error. The chain joins TRBV30 to TRBJ2-5; D gene uncertain. The CDR3 is made up of 14 amino acids. Per the germline V gene, CDR1 is GTSNPN and CDR2 is SVGIG (reference sequence). CDR3 DNA sequence: TGTGCCTGGAGTGTAAAGGCAGTACAAGAGACCCCGTACTTC. Residues: CAWSVKAVQETPYF.

A single count supports this clonotype. The rearrangement uses TRBV12-3 or TRBV12-4 and TRBJ1-6, with TRBD1 identical over 8 bases. The J segment lost 10 bases and the V segment lost 4 bases, leaving 6 bases of the junction unmatched. The CDR3 runs to 14 residues. This CDR3 reads CASSSDRVISPLHF. In DNA form, the CDR3 reads TGTGCCAGCAGTTCGGACAGGGTGATCTCACCCCTCCACTTT.

The rearrangement uses TRBV10-3 and TRBJ2-3, with 8 bases aligning to TRBD2. After removal of 9 bases from V and 3 bases from J, the junction contained 14 bases not matched to a gene. This CDR3 region has 16 residues. In germline, CDR1 is ENHRY, CDR2 SYGVKD. Here the CDR3 reads CAISSVPGLGTDTQYF. In DNA, the CDR3 is TGTGCCATTTCGAGCGTTCCGGGACTAGGGACAGATACGCAGTATTTT.